Listed here are 8 T cell receptor beta chains from one sample, sequenced in a study of blood T cell repertoires in COVID-19. Using immunoSEQ multiplex PCR, the repertoire was profiled, and TCRdb retains in-frame clones only, with some absent. The sample lists around 92,000 clones, roughly 70% occurring once. Sequencing was carried out using peripheral blood. The receptors shown here come from a man aged 70 or older with COVID-19, enrolled during active disease.

The chain uses TRBV7-8 and TRBJ2-7; D possibly corresponds to TRBD2 (5 bases). This CDR3 comprises 13 residues. Trimming removed 3 bases at V and 2 bases at J, with 8 bases between. Germline V gene lookup returns CDR1 SGHVS and CDR2 FQNEAQ. Here the CDR3 DNA reads TGTGCCAGCAGCTTCGCGGGCCCCTACGAGCAGTACTTC. It codes for CASSFAGPYEQYF.

This clone was recorded a few times. The CDR3 bases are TGTGCCAGCAGTGCCCCTAGCGGTGGAGGTAGCAATGAGCAGTTCTTC. This translates into CASSAPSGGGSNEQFF. This chain connects TRBV28 to TRBJ2-1, with TRBD2 identical over 7 bases. The germline V gene encodes CDR1 MDHEN and CDR2 SYDVKM. CDR3 size: 16 residues. J was trimmed by 6 bases and V by 5 bases; bases with no gene match: 13.

J is TRBJ2-7 and V is TRBV28, with TRBD1 matching over 8 bases. The CDR3 sequence is 16 residues long. The germline gives CDR1 MDHEN, CDR2 SYDVKM. J was trimmed by 0 bases and V by 4 bases; bases with no gene match: 8. The CDR3 loop is CASSSSDRAHSYEQYF. DNA of the CDR3: TGTGCCAGCAGTTCCTCGGACAGGGCCCACTCCTACGAGCAGTACTTC.

The chain uses TRBV28 and TRBJ1-2, with a tentative D call TRBD1 (6 bases). CDR1 is MDHEN, CDR2 SYDVKM, per germline. V lost 4 bases to trimming and J lost 4 bases, with 10 bases between them. The CDR3 covers 13 residues. CDR3 sequence (DNA): TGTGCCAGCAGTTCACAGGGCACCTATGGCTACACCTTC. Protein sequence: CASSSQGTYGYTF.

In DNA form, the CDR3 reads TGTGCCAGCAGCTTATCCCATACTAGCGGGAGTTATGAGCAGTTCTTC. Protein: CASSLSHTSGSYEQFF. This sequence joins TRBV7-2 and TRBJ2-1, with 11 bases that match TRBD2. Germline CDR1 SGHTA, CDR2 FQGNSA. The CDR3 sequence is 16 residues long. Trimming at V came to 2 bases and at J to 8 bases, leaving 8 bases not matched to a gene.

This clone was counted once. The V gene is TRBV18, the J gene TRBJ2-7; TRBD2 agrees at 9 bases. With 5 bases clipped from V and 0 bases from J, the junction kept 5 bases outside the gene matches. This CDR3 has 15 residues. CDR1 and CDR2 from the germline V gene are KGHSH and LQKENI. CDR3 in DNA: TGTGCCAGCTCAGGAAGCGGGGGGTACTCCTACGAGCAGTACTTC. Amino acid sequence: CASSGSGGYSYEQYF.

This chain links TRBV18 with TRBJ1-3; D is unclear. The CDR3 totals 17 residues. Trimming left V 1 base short and J 0 bases short, with 13 bases between. CDR1 is KGHSH, CDR2 LQKENI, per germline. CDR3 nucleotides: TGTGCCAGCTCACCACGTCGCCAGGATTTCTCTGGAAACACCATATATTTT. The encoded protein is CASSPRRQDFSGNTIYF. Complete variable domain (other parts from reference TRBV18 and TRBJ1-3): NAGVMQNPRHLVRRRGQEARLRCSPMKGHSHVYWYRQLPEEGLKFMVYLQKENIIDESGMPKERFSAEFPKEGPSILRIQQVVRGDSAAYFCASSPRRQDFSGNTIYFGEGSWLTVV.

This clone was seen just once. This chain connects TRBV6-5 to TRBJ2-4; 7 bases map to TRBD2. CDR3 length: 13 residues. Germline CDR1 and CDR2: MNHEY and SVGAGI. J was trimmed by 8 bases and V by 6 bases; bases with no gene match: 7. The chain's CDR3 is CASRGGSLDIQYF. The CDR3 DNA sequence: TGTGCCAGCAGGGGAGGGTCCCTGGACATTCAGTACTTC.